The next 27 T cell receptor beta chains were all read from a single sample in a study of blood T cell repertoires in COVID-19 (dated by TCRdb to 2019 to 2021). Libraries were prepared through the immunoSEQ multiplex PCR assay. Held by TCRdb, this immuneACCESS table contains in-frame sequences only and omits some clones. Under half of the omission traces to an unresolved V gene where checked; the cause of the rest is unknown. This sample is represented by roughly 23,000 clones; roughly 89% of them were singletons. The ten most abundant clones make up 27% of the sample. What was sequenced was peripheral blood. The receptor set was obtained from a man aged 70-80 years with COVID-19, enrolled during active disease.

The chain employs TRBV30 and TRBJ1-5; D call uncertain. Trimming removed 0 bases from V and 3 bases from J, with 6 bases in between. The CDR3 loop spans 13 amino acids. Germline CDR1 and CDR2: GTSNPN and SVGIG (reference sequence). The CDR3 nucleotides are TGTGCCTGGAGTGTAGAGTACAATCAGCCCCAGCATTTT. It translates to CAWSVEYNQPQHF.

The V gene is TRBV7-6, the J gene TRBJ1-1; TRBD1 might be the D (6 bases). Looked up from germline, CDR1 is SGHVS and CDR2 is FNYEAQ. V gave up 5 bases and J gave up 7 bases, with 14 bases separating them. The CDR3 has 13 amino acids. CDR3 nucleotides: TGTGCCAGCAGCGCGACAGGAGGCGGTGAAGCTTTCTTT. Residues: CASSATGGGEAFF.

This chain joins TRBV3-1 (or the pseudogene TRBV3-2) and TRBJ1-2; D unclear. The germline V gene has CDR1 LGHDT and CDR2 YNNKEL (reference sequence). With 3 bases removed from V and 6 bases from J, the gap between germline ends came to 8 bases. This CDR3 region has 12 residues. The CDR3 loop reads CASSHPAHGYTF. For the CDR3, the DNA is TGTGCCAGCAGCCACCCCGCGCATGGCTACACCTTC.

J is TRBJ1-2 and V is TRBV19; TRBD1 is a possible D gene (5 bases). The CDR3 sequence is 13 residues long. From germline, CDR1 is LNHDA and CDR2 SQIVND (reference sequence). V lost 7 bases, J lost 8 bases, and 17 bases lay in between. CDR3 region: CASTPTRAGGYTF. DNA for the CDR3: TGTGCCAGTACTCCGACCAGGGCGGGGGGCTACACCTTC.

This rearrangement joins TRBV7-2 to TRBJ1-4; D gene unclear. CDR3 length equals 15 residues. V lost 2 bases and J 0 bases, leaving 7 bases between the germline ends. Per the germline V gene, CDR1 is SGHTA and CDR2 is FQGNSA. The CDR3 sequence: CASSLSPATNEKLFF. In DNA form, the CDR3 reads TGTGCCAGCAGCTTATCCCCAGCAACTAATGAAAAACTGTTTTTT.

The V and J genes are TRBV27 and TRBJ2-1, with TRBD2 matching over 13 bases. The germline CDR1 and CDR2 sequences are MNHEY and SMNVEV (reference sequence). The CDR3 has 15 amino acids. V lost 5 bases and J lost 9; bases outside the gene matches: 7. CDR3 nucleotides: TGTGCCAGCAGTACCGGACTAGCGGGGGCGGGTGAGCAGTTCTTC. It encodes CASSTGLAGAGEQFF.

This clone is a singleton in its sample. The V call is TRBV27, the J call TRBJ2-7; 9 bases fit TRBD2. Trimming cost V 2 bases and J 6 bases; bases outside gene matches: 5. The V gene's germline CDR1 is MNHEY and CDR2 SMNVEV (reference sequence). The CDR3 loop spans 14 amino acids. The CDR3 DNA follows: TGTGCCAGCAGTTTAGGGACTAGCCGGTCCGAGCAGTACTTC. Translation: CASSLGTSRSEQYF.

The chain recombines TRBV20-1 with TRBJ1-1, with D unresolved. CDR1 is DFQATT, CDR2 SNEGSKA, per germline (reference sequence). The CDR3 sequence is 11 residues long. V was clipped by 3 bases and J by 1 base, with 3 bases between them. In DNA form, the CDR3 reads TGCAGTGCTAGCCAGAACACTGAAGCTTTCTTT. This translates into CSASQNTEAFF.

The chain couples TRBV7-2 to TRBJ2-1; D gene uncertain. Trimming removed 4 bases at V and 0 bases at J, with 10 bases between. The CDR3 sequence is 15 residues long. Germline V CDR1 and CDR2: SGHTA, FQGNSA. The CDR3 here is CASSSNAGSYNEQFF. In nucleotides, the CDR3 is TGTGCCAGCAGCTCTAACGCAGGCTCCTACAATGAGCAGTTCTTC.

This clone was counted only a few times. The gene calls are TRBV7-2 and TRBJ2-3, with no clear D. The CDR3 is made up of 14 amino acids. Germline-derived CDR1 and CDR2 are SGHTA and FQGNSA. Trimming left V 5 bases short and J 0 bases short, with 9 bases between. CDR3 nucleotides: TGTGCCAGCAGCCACAGCAAAAGCACAGATACGCAGTATTTT. This encodes CASSHSKSTDTQYF.

The V call is TRBV11-3, the J call TRBJ2-1; 8 bases agree with TRBD2. CDR1 SGHNT and CDR2 YENEEA come from the germline V gene. CDR3 length equals 16 residues. Trimming cost V 1 base and J 8 bases; bases outside gene matches: 10. CDR3 region: CASSLGVAGGFDEQFF. For the CDR3, the DNA is TGTGCCAGCAGCTTAGGGGTTGCGGGAGGCTTCGATGAGCAGTTCTTC.

CDR3 sequence: CASSPLMTGSSPLHF. DNA for the CDR3: TGTGCCAGCAGCCCCCTTATGACAGGGAGTTCACCCCTCCACTTT. The genes are TRBV11-2 and TRBJ1-6, with TRBD1 matching 7 bases. V lost 5 bases to trimming and J lost 9 bases; unmatched junction nucleotides: 10. The CDR3 sequence is 15 residues long. Germline CDR1 reads SGHAT; CDR2 reads FQNNGV.

V and J are TRBV19 and TRBJ1-2; the match to TRBD1 covers 9 bases. The V gene end was trimmed by 3 bases and the J gene end by 5 bases; junction bases not matched to a gene: 4. The CDR3 loop spans 14 amino acids. The germline V gene has CDR1 LNHDA and CDR2 SQIVND (reference sequence). The DNA of the CDR3 is TGTGCCAGTAGTATCGGGACAGGGCAATATGGCTACACCTTC. Translating it yields CASSIGTGQYGYTF.

The gene calls are TRBV5-1 and TRBJ2-7, with 11 nucleotides matching TRBD1. J lost 6 bases, V lost 0 bases, and 5 bases had no gene match. The CDR3 runs 15 residues. Germline V gives CDR1 SGHRS, CDR2 YFSETQ. CDR3 protein: CASSLGPGTGGEQYF. In DNA form, the CDR3 reads TGCGCCAGCAGCTTGGGCCCCGGGACAGGGGGCGAGCAGTACTTC.

This rearrangement joins TRBV6-5 to TRBJ2-1, with TRBD1 matching 8 bases. The V gene's germline CDR1 is MNHEY and CDR2 SVGAGI. The CDR3 extends over 13 amino acids. The J segment lost 6 bases and the V segment lost 6 bases, leaving 4 bases of the junction unmatched. CDR3 in amino acids: CASRRTGGNEQFF. The DNA of the CDR3 is TGTGCCAGCAGGCGCACAGGGGGCAATGAGCAGTTCTTC.

The rearrangement joins TRBV4-1 to TRBJ2-1; 9 positions match TRBD2. Per germline, CDR1 MGHRA and CDR2 YSYEKL. With 1 base clipped from V and 12 bases from J, the junction kept 10 bases outside the gene matches. The CDR3 loop spans 15 amino acids. CDR3 sequence: CASSQGSGGPGRQFF. CDR3 DNA: TGCGCCAGCAGCCAAGGTAGCGGGGGCCCCGGGAGGCAGTTCTTC.

V is TRBV5-1 and J is TRBJ2-5; TRBD2 is a possible D gene (6 bases). CDR3 length: 14 residues. Germline CDR1 is SGHRS and CDR2 is YFSETQ. Trimming took off 2 bases at V and 0 bases at J, with 8 bases between the two ends. The CDR3 DNA reads as TGCGCCAGCAGCTTTGGGGGGTACCAAGAGACCCAGTACTTC. This codes for CASSFGGYQETQYF. Supplemented by reference TRBV5-1 and TRBJ2-5, the full variable domain reads KAGVTQTPRYLIKTRGQQVTLSCSPISGHRSVSWYQQTPGQGLQFLFEYFSETQRNKGNFPGRFSGRQFSNSRSEMNVSTLELGDSALYLCASSFGGYQETQYFGPGTRLLVL.

The genes are TRBV18 and TRBJ2-3; 14 bases align to TRBD2. The V and J ends lost 3 bases and 4 bases, in that order; junction bases with no gene match: 3. The CDR3 spans 16 residues. Germline-derived CDR1 and CDR2 are KGHSH and LQKENI. The CDR3 coding sequence is TGTGCCAGCTCACCGGGACTAGCGGGAGTATCAGATACGCAGTATTTT. Translation gives CASSPGLAGVSDTQYF. The entire variable domain, with the rest obtained from reference TRBV18 and TRBJ2-3, is as follows: NAGVMQNPRHLVRRRGQEARLRCSPMKGHSHVYWYRQLPEEGLKFMVYLQKENIIDESGMPKERFSAEFPKEGPSILRIQQVVRGDSAAYFCASSPGLAGVSDTQYFGPGTRLTVL.

This rearrangement joins TRBV30 to TRBJ1-6, with D possibly matching TRBD1 (5 bases). This CDR3 comprises 14 residues. Trimming took off 1 base at V and 8 bases at J, with 12 bases between the two ends. Germline CDR1 reads GTSNPN; CDR2 reads SVGIG (reference sequence). CDR3 region: CAWSGGPIDSPLHF. The CDR3 coding sequence is TGTGCCTGGAGTGGGGGCCCAATTGATTCACCCCTCCACTTT.

This chain links TRBV7-2 with TRBJ2-1; TRBD1 might be the D (5 bases). This CDR3 contains 13 residues. With 1 base removed from V and 4 bases from J, the gap between germline ends came to 5 bases. The germline V gene has CDR1 SGHTA and CDR2 FQGNSA. CDR3 sequence: CASSLGQYNEQFF. The CDR3 DNA follows: TGTGCCAGCAGCTTAGGACAGTACAATGAGCAGTTCTTC.

J is TRBJ1-2 and V is TRBV19; 7 nucleotides align to TRBD1. Losses at the gene ends were 3 bases for V and 10 bases for J; bases not matched to a gene: 2. Germline lookup yields CDR1 LNHDA and CDR2 SQIVND (reference sequence). The CDR3 loop spans 11 amino acids. This chain's CDR3 is CASSIDRDYTF. The CDR3 coding sequence is TGTGCCAGTAGTATCGACAGGGACTACACCTTC.

This clone was seen once. The rearrangement links TRBV14 to TRBJ2-3, with a weak D call TRBD1 (7 bases). The CDR3 sequence is 15 residues long. Trimming cost V 4 bases and J 0 bases, with 11 bases left between them. In germline, CDR1 is SGHDN, CDR2 FVKESK. The CDR3 region has the DNA TGTGCCAGCAGCCTCCAGGGGGGAAGCACAGATACGCAGTATTTT. Residues: CASSLQGGSTDTQYF.

There are a few counts of this clone. V and J are TRBV3-1 (or the pseudogene TRBV3-2) and TRBJ2-2, with 11 bases lining up with TRBD2. Germline CDR1 reads LGHDT; CDR2 reads YNNKEL (reference sequence). Losses at the gene ends were 6 bases for V and 0 bases for J; bases not matched to a gene: 0. There are 15 residues in the CDR3. CDR3 in DNA: TGTGCCAGCAGGACTAGCGGGGCGAACACCGGGGAGCTGTTTTTT. Translation gives CASRTSGANTGELFF.

This clone was found once. The chain joins TRBV5-1 to TRBJ2-2, with 16 bases lining up with TRBD2. The junction had 8 bases not matched to a gene; V was cut back by 1 base and J by 5 bases. This CDR3 contains 19 residues. CDR1 is SGHRS, CDR2 YFSETQ, per germline. The CDR3 loop reads CASSLTSGLAGGPTGELFF. CDR3 DNA: TGCGCCAGCAGCTTGACCTCGGGACTAGCGGGAGGGCCTACCGGGGAGCTGTTTTTT.

The chain combines TRBV2 with TRBJ1-4, with no clear D. V lost 6 bases, J lost 7 bases, and 12 bases lay in between. Germline V gene data show CDR1 as SNHLY and CDR2 as FYNNEI. The CDR3 loop spans 13 amino acids. The CDR3 sequence is CASRGRAGEKLFF. The CDR3 bases are TGTGCCAGCAGGGGGAGGGCCGGTGAAAAACTGTTTTTT.

This clone appeared once. The chain employs TRBV11-2 and TRBJ2-7; 7 nucleotides line up with TRBD1. The CDR3 sequence is 14 residues long. V trimming: 6 bases; J trimming: 3 bases; junction bases outside the gene matches: 8. The germline gives CDR1 SGHAT, CDR2 FQNNGV. CDR3 region: CASRMTGMSYEQYF. CDR3 nucleotides: TGTGCCAGCAGAATGACAGGGATGAGCTACGAGCAGTACTTC.

This clone was counted a few times. The V gene is TRBV2, the J gene TRBJ2-7; D unclear. V lost 6 bases to trimming and J lost 2 bases, with 11 bases between them. Germline CDR1 SNHLY, CDR2 FYNNEI. The CDR3 length is 13 residues. CDR3 region: CASSPSMPYEQYF. As DNA, the CDR3 is TGTGCCAGCAGCCCCTCTATGCCCTACGAGCAGTACTTC. Drawing the rest from reference TRBV2 and TRBJ2-7, the complete variable domain is EPEVTQTPSHQVTQMGQEVILRCVPISNHLYFYWYRQILGQKVEFLVSFYNNEISEKSEIFDDQFSVERPDGSNFTLKIRSTKLEDSAMYFCASSPSMPYEQYFGPGTRLTVT.